These 27 T cell receptor beta chains were all obtained from the same sample, sequenced in a study of early T cells in non-severe SARS-CoV-2 infection. TCRdb processed the 5' RACE reads anew with MiXCR; each CDR3 protein has one entry. The table records around 77,000 distinct CDR3 sequences, roughly 15% of them present only once. This specimen consisted of whole blood, obtained at baseline. Every receptor here comes from an adult who was a healthcare worker with PCR-confirmed SARS-CoV-2 infection or an uninfected control (not recorded which).

This clonotype was seen more than once but under ten times. CDR3 DNA sequence: TGTGCCAGTACCGACAGAAGCACAGATACGCAGTATTTT. Protein: CASTDRSTDTQYF. The V call is TRBV19, the J call TRBJ2-3; tentative D call: TRBD1 (5 bases). The CDR3 is made up of 13 amino acids. Germline CDR1 is LNHDA and CDR2 is SQIVND (reference sequence). V lost 7 bases, J lost 0 bases, and 8 bases lay in between.

This sequence joins TRBV15 and TRBJ2-7; D gene uncertain. The CDR3 covers 11 residues. The ends were cut back, 4 bases at V and 5 bases at J, with 6 bases in the middle. Germline V gene sequence: CDR1 LNHNV, CDR2 YYDKDF (reference sequence). CDR3 protein: CATSNRDEQYF. CDR3 in DNA: TGTGCCACCAGCAACCGGGACGAGCAGTACTTC.

This clonotype came up many times. This rearrangement joins TRBV2 to TRBJ2-2, with D perhaps matching TRBD2 (5 bases). Germline V gene data show CDR1 as SNHLY and CDR2 as FYNNEI. The CDR3 totals 15 residues. V was trimmed by 5 bases and J by 0 bases, leaving 10 bases between them. The CDR3 coding sequence is TGTGCCAGCAGTAAGAAGCGGCCGAACACCGGGGAGCTGTTTTTT. This encodes CASSKKRPNTGELFF.

The chain employs TRBV12-3 or TRBV12-4 and TRBJ1-5; 9 nucleotides line up with TRBD1. V lost 6 bases to trimming and J lost 9 bases; unmatched junction nucleotides: 12. This CDR3 is built from 15 residues. The CDR3 is CASSLQGALIGPQHF. Written as DNA, the CDR3 is TGTGCCAGCAGCCTACAGGGGGCTCTTATTGGGCCCCAGCATTTT.

This clonotype was found a few times. V gene TRBV10-3 combines with J gene TRBJ1-4; D gene uncertain. The germline gives CDR1 ENHRY, CDR2 SYGVKD. The V and J ends lost 6 bases and 5 bases respectively, with 10 bases between them. CDR3 length: 13 amino acids. Here the CDR3 reads CAISQTENEKLFF. CDR3 sequence (DNA): TGTGCCATCAGCCAAACAGAAAATGAAAAACTGTTTTTT.

This clonotype came up a few times. The rearrangement links TRBV21-1 to TRBJ1-5; TRBD1, the table's D call, lacks a check against the DNA. TRBV21-1 is given as a pseudogene. The CDR3 covers 21 residues. The DNA for the CDR3 is TGTGCCAGCAGCAAAGGCCCTGCCATGAAAGATCGGGTTGATAGCAATCAGCCCCAGCATTTT. The encoded protein is CASSKGPAMKDRVDSNQPQHF.

The rearrangement joins TRBV5-4 to TRBJ2-1, with D maybe TRBD1 (6 bases). CDR1 and CDR2 (germline): SGHNT, YYREEE (reference sequence). This CDR3 spans 12 amino acids. Deletions cut 4 bases from V and 10 bases from J, with 12 bases between. CDR3 sequence: CASSATGPEQFF. CDR3 coding DNA: TGTGCCAGCAGCGCGACAGGCCCCGAGCAGTTCTTC.

This clonotype was counted only a few times. The chain carries TRBV18 and TRBJ2-3, with 9 bases matching TRBD1. Germline-derived CDR1 and CDR2 are KGHSH and LQKENI. The CDR3 loop spans 14 amino acids. V was pared by 3 bases and J by 4 bases, with 2 bases of the junction left unmatched. DNA of the CDR3: TGTGCCAGCTCACCCGGACAGGGGCCAGATACGCAGTATTTT. Encoded protein: CASSPGQGPDTQYF.

There are many counts of this clonotype. The chain employs TRBV4-3 and TRBJ2-3, with D perhaps matching TRBD2 (7 bases). This CDR3 region has 16 residues. Trimming took off 0 bases at V and 0 bases at J, with 10 bases between the two ends. Germline V CDR1 and CDR2: LGHNA, YSLEER. This chain's CDR3 is CASSQEGGLSTDTQYF. The CDR3 region has the DNA TGCGCCAGCAGCCAAGAGGGGGGGCTGAGCACAGATACGCAGTATTTT.

CDR3 nucleotide sequence: TGTGCCAGCAGCCCCCCCTTAGCGGGAGGGCCAGATACGCAGTATTTT. Its translation: CASSPPLAGGPDTQYF. The chain carries TRBV3-1 and TRBJ2-3; TRBD2 agrees at 11 bases. The CDR3 spans 16 residues. Trimming removed 4 bases from V and 4 bases from J; junction bases left unmatched: 7. In germline, CDR1 is LGHDT, CDR2 YNNKEL (reference sequence).

Only a few counts were recorded for this clonotype. The genes are TRBV7-9 and TRBJ2-3, with TRBD2 matching over 10 bases. CDR1 is SEHNR and CDR2 is FQNEAQ in the germline V gene (reference sequence). There are 17 residues in the CDR3. V shed 0 bases, J shed 2 bases, and the junction held 5 bases outside the gene matches. Here the CDR3 reads CASSLAGLAEYTDTQYF. DNA for the CDR3: TGTGCCAGCAGCTTAGCCGGACTAGCGGAGTACACAGATACGCAGTATTTT.

The table lists this clonotype with many counts. At one boundary the junction diverges from the germline segment, which might be a read error. The J gene is TRBJ2-1, the V gene TRBV15; D perhaps matches TRBD2 (5 bases). Germline CDR1 is LNHNV and CDR2 is YYDKDF (reference sequence). The CDR3 consists of 13 residues. The CDR3 DNA sequence: TGTGCCACCAGTAGAGCGGTCTACAATGAGCAGTTCTTC. Translation gives CATSRAVYNEQFF.

This clonotype came up many times. The chain couples TRBV20-1 to TRBJ2-1, with a weak D call TRBD2 (6 bases). CDR1 and CDR2 from the germline V gene are DFQATT and SNEGSKA (reference sequence). The CDR3 is 14 residues long. V was clipped by 4 bases and J by 1 base, with 11 bases between them. CDR3 DNA sequence: TGCAGTGCTATGAGCGGGTTTTCCTACAATGAGCAGTTCTTC. The encoded protein is CSAMSGFSYNEQFF.

This clonotype was seen more than once but under ten times. The CDR3 loop reads CASSHPSGGAYEQYF. Written as DNA, the CDR3 is TGCGCCAGCAGCCATCCTAGCGGGGGAGCCTACGAGCAGTACTTC. The rearrangement uses TRBV4-1 and TRBJ2-7; TRBD2 aligns across 10 bases. Germline assignment: CDR1 MGHRA and CDR2 YSYEKL. This CDR3 comprises 15 residues. The V segment lost 3 bases and the J segment 2 bases; nucleotides outside the gene matches: 4.

As DNA, the CDR3 is TGTGCCAGCAGCTTAGGGCAGACTATGAGCTACACCTTC. Protein sequence: CASSLGQTMSYTF. The V call is TRBV7-8, the J call TRBJ1-2; D gene ambiguous. Germline loops: CDR1 SGHVS, CDR2 FQNEAQ. Trimming shortened V by 1 base and J by 9 bases, and 12 bases separated the two germline ends. This CDR3 is 13 amino acids long.

This clonotype was found many times. The chain carries TRBV7-9 and TRBJ2-5; 11 bases fit TRBD2. The V and J ends lost 5 bases and 4 bases, in that order; junction bases with no gene match: 9. The length of the CDR3 is 16 residues. Germline CDR1 SEHNR, CDR2 FQNEAQ (reference sequence). The CDR3 here is CASSMGLAENGETQYF. CDR3 sequence (DNA): TGTGCCAGCAGCATGGGACTAGCGGAGAACGGAGAGACCCAGTACTTC. The whole variable domain, filled in from reference TRBV7-9 and TRBJ2-5, reads DTGVSQNPRHKITKRGQNVTFRCDPISEHNRLYWYRQTLGQGPEFLTYFQNEAQLEKSRLLSDRFSAERPKGSFSTLEIQRTEQGDSAMYLCASSMGLAENGETQYFGPGTRLLVL.

This clonotype came up many times. The chain recombines TRBV24-1 with TRBJ2-5; 11 bases map to TRBD1. CDR1 and CDR2 (germline): KGHDR, SFDVKD. V shed 9 bases and J 4 bases; nucleotides not matched to a gene: 9. The length of the CDR3 is 15 residues. The CDR3 spells CATAAGTGGRETQYF. DNA of the CDR3: TGTGCCACCGCCGCCGGGACAGGGGGAAGAGAGACCCAGTACTTC.

This clonotype has just a few counts. J is TRBJ2-2 and V is TRBV2; D is ambiguous. The CDR3 contains 13 residues. The germline gives CDR1 SNHLY, CDR2 FYNNEI. Trimming removed 6 bases at V and 5 bases at J, with 10 bases between. CDR3 loop: CASRWTATGELFF. The CDR3 DNA is TGTGCCAGCAGGTGGACCGCGACCGGGGAGCTGTTTTTT.

This clonotype occurred a few times. The chain recombines TRBV5-1 with TRBJ1-6; unclear D gene. V lost 7 bases and J lost 0, with 8 bases in between. The germline CDR1 and CDR2 sequences are SGHRS and YFSETQ. CDR3 length: 14 residues. CDR3 residues: CASLGSSYNSPLHF. The CDR3 DNA reads as TGCGCCAGCTTAGGAAGCTCCTATAATTCACCCCTCCACTTT.

The chain has TRBV6-5 and TRBJ2-5, with TRBD1 as a possible D gene (6 bases). Germline assignment: CDR1 MNHEY and CDR2 SVGAGI. The CDR3 is 17 amino acids. Trimming removed 4 bases from V and 2 bases from J, with 20 bases in between. The chain's CDR3 is CASSSGRTLRGQETQYF. DNA for the CDR3: TGTGCCAGCAGTTCGGGACGGACCCTTAGGGGGCAAGAGACCCAGTACTTC.

The sample holds a few counts of this clonotype. This chain links TRBV18 with TRBJ2-2, with TRBD1 identical over 9 bases. CDR3 length: 13 residues. Looked up from germline, CDR1 is KGHSH and CDR2 is LQKENI. Trimming cost V 7 bases and J 4 bases; bases outside gene matches: 1. CDR3 protein: CASWGQGTGELFF. CDR3 coding DNA: TGTGCCAGCTGGGGACAGGGCACCGGGGAGCTGTTTTTT.

This clonotype came up many times. J is TRBJ2-4 and V is TRBV6-1; D remains unclear. The V end was cut by 4 bases, the J end by 0 bases, with 7 bases between. The CDR3 is 14 residues long. Germline V gene sequence: CDR1 MNHNS, CDR2 SASEGT. CDR3 amino acids: CASSVILAKNIQYF. In nucleotides, the CDR3 is TGTGCCAGCAGTGTAATACTAGCCAAAAACATTCAGTACTTC.

The chain carries TRBV18 and TRBJ2-4; weak D call: TRBD1 (6 bases). The CDR3 covers 16 residues. Germline-derived CDR1 and CDR2 are KGHSH and LQKENI. The V gene lost 3 bases and the J gene lost 8 bases, with 20 bases spanning the gap. The CDR3 is CASSPTKIQGGDIQYF. The CDR3 nucleotides are TGTGCCAGCTCACCTACGAAAATACAGGGTGGTGACATTCAGTACTTC.

This clonotype showed up many times. V usage is TRBV27 and J usage is TRBJ1-6, with D unresolved. V was cut by 6 bases and J by 6 bases, with 9 bases left in between. This CDR3 comprises 13 residues. The germline V gene encodes CDR1 MNHEY and CDR2 SMNVEV (reference sequence). The CDR3 loop is CASSPLGNSPLHF. The CDR3 nucleotides read TGTGCCAGCAGCCCATTGGGTAATTCACCCCTCCACTTT.

The genes are TRBV4-2 and TRBJ2-1; 7 nucleotides line up with TRBD2. Germline V gene data show CDR1 as LGHNA and CDR2 as YNFKEQ. The CDR3 contains 15 residues. V shed 0 bases and J 9 bases; nucleotides not matched to a gene: 8. CDR3 nucleotides: TGTGCCAGCAGCCAAGAATTGGCGGGAGAGAGTGAGCAGTTCTTC. Translation gives CASSQELAGESEQFF.

This clonotype has a count of ten or more. The chain has TRBV11-1 and TRBJ2-7, with 11 bases lining up with TRBD2. Trimming at V came to 5 bases and at J to 0 bases, leaving 0 bases not matched to a gene. CDR3 length: 14 amino acids. CDR1 and CDR2 from the germline V gene are SGHAT and FQDESV (reference sequence). Written as DNA, the CDR3 is TGTGCCAGCAGCACTAGCGGGGGCTCCTACGAGCAGTACTTC. It specifies CASSTSGGSYEQYF.

This chain joins TRBV3-1 and TRBJ1-1; 7 bases fit TRBD1. From germline, CDR1 is LGHDT and CDR2 YNNKEL (reference sequence). CDR3 length: 14 residues. V lost 4 bases, J lost 5 bases, and 7 bases stayed unmatched. The CDR3 spells CASSPQGRGTEAFF. The DNA of the CDR3 is TGTGCCAGCAGCCCACAGGGGCGAGGGACTGAAGCTTTCTTT.